Listed here is a single TCR beta chain. These data are taken from a study of cytomegalovirus exposure and HLA in healthy donors. This cohort consisted of healthy bone marrow donors. Unrecorded immune exposure was likely among donors, who were nominally healthy when sampled. The CDR3 contains 12 residues. Per germline, CDR1 SGHAT and CDR2 FQDESV (reference sequence). Trimming removed 2 bases at V and 8 bases at J, with 8 bases between. The PCR was carried out with 60 Vbeta primers and 13 Jbeta primers. Clones were sequenced by immunoSEQ multiplex PCR, and TCRdb holds only the in-frame ones, with some missing. The repertoire has approximately 97,000 clones, 70% to 80% of them found once; the top ten carry roughly 9.6%.

What was sequenced was PBMCs. The rearrangement joins TRBV11-1 to TRBJ2-3; maybe TRBD1 (5 bases). The sequence was obtained from a male donor in good health and CMV-seropositive. CDR3 region: CASSLQGVTQYF. The CDR3 coding sequence is TGTGCCAGCAGCTTACAAGGGGTTACGCAGTATTTT. The whole variable domain, filled in from reference TRBV11-1 and TRBJ2-3, reads EAEVAQSPRYKITEKSQAVAFWCDPISGHATLYWYRQILGQGPELLVQFQDESVVDDSQLPKDRFSAERLKGVDSTLKIQPAELGDSAMYLCASSLQGVTQYFGPGTRLTVL.